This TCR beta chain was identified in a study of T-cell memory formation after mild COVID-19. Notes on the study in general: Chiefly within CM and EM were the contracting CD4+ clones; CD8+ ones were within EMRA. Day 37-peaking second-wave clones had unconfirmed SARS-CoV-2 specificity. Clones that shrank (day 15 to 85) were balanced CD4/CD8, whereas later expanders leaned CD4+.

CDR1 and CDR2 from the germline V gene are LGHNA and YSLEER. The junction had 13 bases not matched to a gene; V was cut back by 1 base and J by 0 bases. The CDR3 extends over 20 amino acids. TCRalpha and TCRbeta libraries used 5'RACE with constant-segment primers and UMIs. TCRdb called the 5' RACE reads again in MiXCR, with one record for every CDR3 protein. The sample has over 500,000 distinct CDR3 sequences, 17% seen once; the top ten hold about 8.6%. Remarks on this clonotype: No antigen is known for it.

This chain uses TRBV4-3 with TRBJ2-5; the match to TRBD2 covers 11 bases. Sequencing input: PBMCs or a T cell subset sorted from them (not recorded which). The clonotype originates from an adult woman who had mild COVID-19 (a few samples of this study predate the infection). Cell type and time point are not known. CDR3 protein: CASSQVGGSLAGGHQETQYF. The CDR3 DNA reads TGCGCCAGCAGCCAAGTAGGGGGGTCGTTAGCGGGAGGGCACCAAGAGACCCAGTACTTC.